This TCR beta chain is drawn from a study of blood T cell repertoires in COVID-19. The wider study: Collection of acute and convalescent COVID-19 samples took place in the United States, Italy and Spain. T cells, B-cell-depleted T cells, or PBMCs provided the cDNA or gDNA that served as material.

Per the study methods: Reference gene primers were amplified, and this amplification served to estimate nucleated cell counts. Using immunoSEQ multiplex PCR, the repertoire was profiled, and TCRdb retains in-frame clones only, with some absent. From that table come the V and J calls and clone size; the DNA was used to work out D and trimming. The profile shows more than 200,000 clones, about 87% of them singletons. This CDR3 has 13 residues. The germline V gene encodes CDR1 MDHEN and CDR2 SYDVKM. Sequencing used peripheral blood. The receptor was derived from a man aged 65-85 years with acute or convalescent COVID-19. The gene calls are TRBV28 and TRBJ1-1; possible D gene TRBD1, 5 bases. The CDR3 sequence is CAATDNLNTEAFF. In DNA form, the CDR3 reads TGTGCTGCGACAGACAATTTGAACACTGAAGCTTTCTTT.